These 21 T cell receptor beta chains were all obtained from the same sample, sequenced in a study of Ad26.COV2.S vaccination and SARS-CoV-2 variants (dated by TCRdb to the early 2020s). This specimen's treatment or condition label, per the study, means: around 19 received Ad26.COV2.S at low or high dose, single or two shots; a few received placebo; per-sample allocation not given. Repertoires of vaccine and placebo recipients were sequenced from samples taken on day 63 after the first injection. Libraries were prepared through the immunoSEQ multiplex PCR assay. TCRdb took over this immuneACCESS table, retaining in-frame rearrangements with V and J assigned. Such tables are incomplete; in checked studies, under half of the missing clones stem from an unresolved V gene, and the remainder is unexplained. Recorded for this sample are roughly 700,000 clones; 89% of them occurred a single time. Roughly 1.5% of the sample rests with the top ten.

The sequenced sample was peripheral blood, obtained in a trial of Ad26.COV2.S vaccine versus placebo. Source of these receptors: a person aged 18-65 years who received the Ad26.COV2.S COVID-19 vaccine or a placebo.

The rearrangement links TRBV7-8 to TRBJ2-3; D is unresolved. Germline CDR1 reads SGHVS; CDR2 reads FQNEAQ. CDR3 size: 16 residues. Trimming pared 6 bases from V and 2 bases from J, leaving 18 bases between. This CDR3 reads CASSPISQALTDTQYF. For the CDR3, the DNA is TGTGCCAGCAGTCCAATCTCTCAGGCCCTCACAGATACGCAGTATTTT.

The DNA for the CDR3 is TGTGCCTGCCCCGGGACAGGGGCTACGGGCACTGAAGCTTTCTTT. Translated, it gives CACPGTGATGTEAFF. The genes are TRBV30 and TRBJ1-1; 10 nucleotides match TRBD1. CDR1 GTSNPN and CDR2 SVGIG come from the germline V gene (reference sequence). This CDR3 comprises 15 residues. With 6 bases clipped from V and 4 bases from J, the junction kept 11 bases outside the gene matches.

The chain is built from TRBV12-3 or TRBV12-4 and TRBJ2-1, with D uncertain. With 8 bases removed from V and 4 bases from J, the gap between germline ends came to 3 bases. This CDR3 region has 10 residues. The CDR3 spells CASGYNEQFF. In nucleotides, the CDR3 is TGTGCCAGCGGGTACAATGAGCAGTTCTTC.

V and J are TRBV4-2 and TRBJ2-5; possibly TRBD2 for D (5 bases). The ends were cut back, 1 base at V and 1 base at J, with 7 bases in the middle. The CDR3 length is 14 residues. Looked up from germline, CDR1 is LGHNA and CDR2 is YNFKEQ. CDR3: CASSQGGIQETQYF. CDR3 DNA sequence: TGTGCCAGCAGCCAAGGAGGGATCCAAGAGACCCAGTACTTC.

The chain employs TRBV6-1 and TRBJ1-2; D is uncertain. V gave up 1 base and J gave up 4 bases, with 10 bases separating them. This CDR3 has 14 residues. The germline V gene has CDR1 MNHNS and CDR2 SASEGT. The DNA for the CDR3 is TGTGCCAGCAGTGAAGGAAGGGTCGGCTATGGCTACACCTTC. Protein: CASSEGRVGYGYTF.

The sample holds one count of this clone. The J gene is TRBJ1-6, the V gene TRBV6-5; D remains unclear. Germline V lookup: CDR1 MNHEY, CDR2 SVGAGI. V gave up 4 bases and J gave up 7 bases, with 5 bases separating them. This CDR3 comprises 12 residues. The CDR3 region has the DNA TGTGCCAGCAGTTCGAGGAATTCACCCCTCCACTTT. Translating gives CASSSRNSPLHF.

This clone has more than one count but fewer than ten. The V call is TRBV6-1, the J call TRBJ2-7; the match to TRBD1 covers 7 bases. The CDR3 has 17 residues. V trimming: 2 bases; J trimming: 0 bases; junction bases outside the gene matches: 10. Looked up from germline, CDR1 is MNHNS and CDR2 is SASEGT. Here the CDR3 DNA reads TGTGCCAGCAGTGAATTGGGAGAGGGGGCAAACTCCTACGAGCAGTACTTC. Protein sequence: CASSELGEGANSYEQYF.

The chain couples TRBV28 to TRBJ1-1; unclear D gene. V shed 1 base and J shed 0 bases, with 6 bases lying between them. This CDR3 is 14 amino acids long. The germline V gene encodes CDR1 MDHEN and CDR2 SYDVKM. The CDR3 loop is CASSLLSVNTEAFF. CDR3 DNA: TGTGCCAGCAGTTTATTGTCAGTGAACACTGAAGCTTTCTTT.

CDR3 amino acids: CAYRLAGAYNEQFF. The CDR3 DNA reads as TGTGCCTACCGACTAGCGGGAGCCTACAATGAGCAGTTCTTC. The gene calls are TRBV30 and TRBJ2-1; 12 nucleotides agree with TRBD2. J was trimmed by 2 bases and V by 7 bases; bases with no gene match: 3. CDR1 and CDR2 from the germline V gene are GTSNPN and SVGIG (reference sequence). This CDR3 contains 14 residues.

Written as DNA, the CDR3 is TGTGCCAGCAGCTCACAGGGAAGGTTTCGCGGCTACACCTTC. Its protein product is CASSSQGRFRGYTF. This rearrangement joins TRBV7-2 to TRBJ1-2; a weak D match, TRBD1 (6 bases). V was clipped by 4 bases and J by 8 bases, with 17 bases between them. The CDR3 sequence is 14 residues long. Germline V gene sequence: CDR1 SGHTA, CDR2 FQGNSA.

The J gene is TRBJ1-6, the V gene TRBV3-1 (or the pseudogene TRBV3-2); 9 bases map to TRBD1. CDR1 and CDR2 (germline): LGHDT, YNNKEL (reference sequence). The CDR3 is made up of 15 amino acids. V lost 2 bases and J lost 7; bases outside the gene matches: 3. CDR3 sequence: CASSQHRGLNSPLHF. The CDR3 region has the DNA TGTGCCAGCAGCCAACACAGGGGGCTGAATTCACCCCTCCACTTT.

The V and J genes are TRBV5-4 and TRBJ2-6; D gene ambiguous. There are 15 residues in the CDR3. The germline gives CDR1 SGHNT, CDR2 YYREEE (reference sequence). V was shortened by 0 bases and J by 8 bases, with 12 bases between the two germline ends. The CDR3 loop reads CASSLVGIHPNVLTF. As DNA, the CDR3 is TGTGCCAGCAGCTTGGTTGGGATCCACCCCAACGTCCTGACTTTC.

V gene TRBV7-3 combines with J gene TRBJ2-2, with D hard to call. There are 12 residues in the CDR3. CDR1 and CDR2 (germline): SGHTA, FQGTGA. Trimming removed 4 bases from V and 8 bases from J, with 8 bases in between. CDR3 amino acids: CASSSARGELFF. In nucleotides, the CDR3 is TGTGCCAGCAGCTCAGCACGAGGGGAGCTGTTTTTT.

Only a few counts were recorded for this clone. V gene TRBV12-3 or TRBV12-4 combines with J gene TRBJ1-2; no firm D call. Trimming removed 7 bases at V and 6 bases at J, with 9 bases between. The CDR3 spans 11 residues. The CDR3 DNA reads TGTGCCAGCACCCTGGAGCATGGCTACACCTTC. This encodes CASTLEHGYTF.

The chain is built from TRBV4-2 and TRBJ1-5, with unresolved D. This CDR3 region has 16 residues. V was trimmed by 3 bases and J by 3 bases, leaving 15 bases between them. CDR1 is LGHNA and CDR2 is YNFKEQ in the germline V gene. CDR3 DNA: TGTGCCAGCAGCCAGGGTCCCGTAACCGACAATCAGCCCCAGCATTTT. It specifies CASSQGPVTDNQPQHF.

J is TRBJ2-7 and V is TRBV19; D gene ambiguous. The V and J ends lost 2 bases and 2 bases respectively, with 10 bases between them. The CDR3 is 14 residues long. Germline V CDR1 and CDR2: LNHDA, SQIVND (reference sequence). CDR3 sequence (DNA): TGTGCCAGTAGTATATTGGGCACCACCTACGAGCAGTACTTC. The encoded protein is CASSILGTTYEQYF.

The chain has TRBV7-9 and TRBJ2-1; either TRBD1 or TRBD2 may fit D (5 bases each). The CDR3 is 16 residues long. Germline-derived CDR1 and CDR2 are SEHNR and FQNEAQ (reference sequence). Trimming removed 3 bases from V and 4 bases from J, with 16 bases in between. CDR3 bases: TGTGCCAGCAGCTTTTCCGGGACCACCCTTTACAATGAGCAGTTCTTC. This translates into CASSFSGTTLYNEQFF.

The chain carries TRBV9 and TRBJ2-7; the D gene is possibly TRBD1 (6 bases). CDR3 length equals 16 residues. V was pared by 2 bases and J by 3 bases, with 18 bases between. From germline, CDR1 is SGDLS and CDR2 YYNGEE. This CDR3 is CASSVSTGTIVYEQYF. In DNA, the CDR3 is TGTGCCAGCAGCGTCTCTACCGGGACAATCGTCTACGAGCAGTACTTC.

The gene calls are TRBV3-1 (or the pseudogene TRBV3-2) and TRBJ1-1; tentative D call: TRBD1 (5 bases). V gave up 2 bases and J gave up 6 bases, with 10 bases separating them. CDR1 is LGHDT, CDR2 YNNKEL, per germline (reference sequence). The CDR3 has 13 residues. The CDR3 reads CASSQRGAPEAFF. The CDR3, as DNA: TGTGCCAGCAGCCAAAGGGGCGCCCCTGAAGCTTTCTTT.

The chain carries TRBV6-5 and TRBJ2-7; D may match TRBD1 or TRBD2 (6 bases each). CDR3 length: 15 amino acids. V shed 2 bases and J shed 2 bases, with 13 bases lying between them. In germline, CDR1 is MNHEY, CDR2 SVGAGI. CDR3 sequence reads: CASSYNHRGPYEQYF. As DNA, the CDR3 is TGTGCCAGCAGTTACAACCACCGGGGGCCCTACGAGCAGTACTTC.

The rearrangement links TRBV7-9 to TRBJ1-2; D unresolved. CDR1 and CDR2 from the germline V gene are SEHNR and FQNEAQ (reference sequence). The CDR3 is 12 residues long. Trimming cost V 1 base and J 8 bases, with 8 bases left between them. The CDR3 DNA sequence: TGTGCCAGCAGCTTAGGCTCCTTAGGCTACACCTTC. Its protein product is CASSLGSLGYTF.